The clone carrying this T cell receptor beta chain appeared many times. The entry originates in a study of T cells after yellow fever vaccination. Study in general: EM, EMRA, CM and Tscm memory subsets were sorted using CD3, CD45RA, CCR7 and CD95. Study-level results: Post-booster samples contained most primary-vaccination clones (around 95% CD4, around 88% CD8).

The authors made TCR cDNA by 5'RACE template switching, adding a universal primer site and UMIs. TCRdb redid the calling of the 5' RACE reads with MiXCR, one entry per CDR3 protein. The table has roughly 28,000 distinct CDR3 sequences, 4.5% seen once. The CDR3 runs to 16 residues. CDR1 is SGHTA and CDR2 is FQGNSA in the germline V gene. The junction had 9 bases not matched to a gene; V was cut back by 4 bases and J by 3 bases. The sequences come from PBMCs, either bulk or a sorted T-cell subset (CD4+, CD8+, memory, or dextramer-sorted; not recorded which), collected on the day of the yellow fever booster vaccination. The sequence was collected from a man younger than 30 who received the YFV17D yellow fever vaccine. The chain is built from TRBV7-2 and TRBJ2-7, with 10 bases identical to TRBD2. This CDR3 reads CASSSLAGGWDYEQYF. The CDR3 nucleotides are TGTGCCAGCAGCTCCTTAGCGGGGGGCTGGGACTACGAGCAGTACTTC.